The clone carrying this T cell receptor (beta chain) ranks as medium-sized. The antigen is unknown. The CDR3 goes on 3 residues after the read ends, and that part is filled in from the germline J gene. Control and CVID samples contributed equal amounts of genomic DNA. Assay used: immunoSEQ multiplex PCR; TCRdb lists only in-frame clones, some missing. The sample is made up of 10,000 to 13,000 clones, none counted only once. From germline, CDR1 is SQVTM and CDR2 ANQGSEA. Between the trimmed V and J ends, which lost 6 bases and 0 bases, there was a span of 14 bases. The CDR3 consists of 14 residues. This sample is part of a study of T cell clonality in common variable immunodeficiency. General study results and limits: TCRbeta clonality was increased in CVID versus healthy controls. Fewer deletions and N-nucleotide insertions were reportedly seen in common variable immunodeficiency TCR beta sequences. Fewer TCRbeta clones were shared among CVID subjects than controls.

Reduced serum IgG, IgA and/or IgM plus specific antibody deficiency defined CVID. This TCR came from a human donor with common variable immunodeficiency. Input material: peripheral blood mononuclear cells. The chain carries TRBV29-1 and TRBJ2-5; D might be TRBD1 or TRBD2, each matching 6 bases. CDR3 residues: CSVEGEGDQETQYF. The DNA read from the CDR3 is TGCAGCGTGGAGGGCGAGGGGGACCAAGAGACC.